A single TCR beta chain is shown here with its context. These data are taken from a study of radiation and T cells in renal cell carcinoma. Profiling relied on immunoSEQ multiplex PCR, and the TCRdb table lists in-frame clones only, not all of them. This table holds some 100,000 clones, 82% found once. Specified time point: baseline pretreatment blood. Treatment here: 15 Gy SBRT to primary tumor, nephrectomy 4 weeks later. The patient's renal cell carcinoma had clear cell pathology. Germline V gene data show CDR1 as SGHRS and CDR2 as YFSETQ. J was trimmed by 6 bases and V by 4 bases; bases with no gene match: 3. The CDR3 totals 13 residues.

The clonotype was recovered from a man in his fifties or sixties with renal cell carcinoma. Sequencing used blood, obtained from a patient whose treatment included radiotherapy and nephrectomy. The chain links TRBV5-1 to TRBJ2-2; 7 bases are shared with TRBD1. The CDR3 DNA reads TGCGCCAGCAGCCTCGGACAGGCCGGGGAGCTGTTTTTT. Translating gives CASSLGQAGELFF.